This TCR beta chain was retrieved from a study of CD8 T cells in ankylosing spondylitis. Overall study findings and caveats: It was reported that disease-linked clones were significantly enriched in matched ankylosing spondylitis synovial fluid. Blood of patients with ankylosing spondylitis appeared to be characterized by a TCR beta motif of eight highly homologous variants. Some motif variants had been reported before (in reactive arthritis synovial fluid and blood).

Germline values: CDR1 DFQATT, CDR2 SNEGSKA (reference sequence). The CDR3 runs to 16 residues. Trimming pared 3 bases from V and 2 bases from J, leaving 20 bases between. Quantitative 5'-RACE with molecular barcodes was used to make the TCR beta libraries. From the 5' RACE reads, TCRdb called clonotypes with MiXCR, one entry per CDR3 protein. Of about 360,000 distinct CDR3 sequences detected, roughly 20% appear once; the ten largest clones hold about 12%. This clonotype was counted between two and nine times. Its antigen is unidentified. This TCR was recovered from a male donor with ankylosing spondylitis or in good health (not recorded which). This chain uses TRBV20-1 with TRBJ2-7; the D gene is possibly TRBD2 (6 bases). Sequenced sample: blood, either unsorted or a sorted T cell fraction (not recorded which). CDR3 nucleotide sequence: TGCAGTGCTAGCGGTGGGTGGGACTTCAGGGCCTACGAGCAGTACTTC. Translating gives CSASGGWDFRAYEQYF.